This T cell receptor (beta chain) was retrieved from a study of T cells in Graves' hyperthyroidism and ophthalmopathy. The ends were cut back, 6 bases at V and 0 bases at J, with 15 bases in the middle. The CDR3 runs 16 residues. Germline V CDR1 and CDR2: DFQATT, SNEGSKA (reference sequence). RNA transcripts served as the template for amplifying TCR beta CDR3 regions. The HTBI primer set was used in a first-round RT-PCR of the TCR CDR3. TCRdb ran MiXCR on the multiplex PCR reads and lists one entry per CDR3 protein. The sample lists a few hundred thousand distinct CDR3 sequences; over 15% were seen once.

This receptor was identified in a woman aged 45 to 65 with Graves' hyperthyroidism. The source material was blood. The V gene is TRBV20-1, the J gene TRBJ2-6; a weak D match, TRBD1 (5 bases). CDR3 in DNA: TGCAGTGCGCTTGCTTGGGGCTCCTCTGGGGCCAACGTCCTGACTTTC. Protein sequence: CSALAWGSSGANVLTF.